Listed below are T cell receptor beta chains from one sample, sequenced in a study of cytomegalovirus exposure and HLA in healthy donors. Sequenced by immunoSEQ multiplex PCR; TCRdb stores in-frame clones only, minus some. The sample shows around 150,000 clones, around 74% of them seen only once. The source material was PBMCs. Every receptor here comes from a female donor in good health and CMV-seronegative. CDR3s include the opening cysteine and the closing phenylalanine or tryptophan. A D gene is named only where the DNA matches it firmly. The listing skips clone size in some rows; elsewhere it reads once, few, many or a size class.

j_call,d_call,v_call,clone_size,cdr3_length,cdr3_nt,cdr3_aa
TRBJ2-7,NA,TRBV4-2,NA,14,TGTGCCAGCAGCCAAGGAGGCCAGCCGAGCGAGCAGTACTTC,CASSQGGQPSEQYF
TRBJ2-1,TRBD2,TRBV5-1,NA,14,TGCGCCAGCAGCGACAGTAGCGGGAGTAATGAGCAGTTCTTC,CASSDSSGSNEQFF
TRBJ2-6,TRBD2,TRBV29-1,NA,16,TGCAGCGTGGCGGGGGGTGGATTCTCTGGGGCCAACGTCCTGACTTTC,CSVAGGGFSGANVLTF
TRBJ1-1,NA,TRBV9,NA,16,TGTGCCAGCAGCGCCCTTGGGTCGGGGGGGAACACTGAAGCTTTCTTT,CASSALGSGGNTEAFF
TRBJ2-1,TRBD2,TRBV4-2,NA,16,TGTGCCAGCAGCCAAGTATCTAGCGGGAGGAACAATGAGCAGTTCTTC,CASSQVSSGRNNEQFF
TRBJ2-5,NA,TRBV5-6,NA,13,TGTGCCAGCAGCTTGACTGGGGAGGAGACCCAGTACTTC,CASSLTGEETQYF
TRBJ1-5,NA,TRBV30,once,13,TGTGCCTGGAGTGACAGGAGCAATCAGCCCCAGCATTTT,CAWSDRSNQPQHF
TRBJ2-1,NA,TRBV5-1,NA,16,TGCGCCAGCAGCTTGGAGTCAGGGTCCTCCTACAATGAGCAGTTCTTC,CASSLESGSSYNEQFF
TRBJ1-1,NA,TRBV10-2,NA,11,TGCGCCAGCTCAACCGGGGTTGAAGCTTTCTTT,CASSTGVEAFF
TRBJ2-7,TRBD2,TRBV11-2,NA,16,TGTGCCAGCAGCTTATTTCGAGCGGGAGGCGCGTACGAGCAGTACTTC,CASSLFRAGGAYEQYF
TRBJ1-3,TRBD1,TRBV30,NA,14,TGTGCCTGGAGGTGGGGGACAGGGGGAAACACCATATATTTT,CAWRWGTGGNTIYF
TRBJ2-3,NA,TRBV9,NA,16,TGTGCCAGCAGCGTAGGAGGGTTTACTAGCACAGATACGCAGTATTTT,CASSVGGFTSTDTQYF
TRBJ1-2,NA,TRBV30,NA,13,TGTGCCTGGAGTATTACAGGTCCCTATGGCTACACCTTC,CAWSITGPYGYTF
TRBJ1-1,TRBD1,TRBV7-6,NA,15,TGTGCCAGCAGCAAACAGGGGGGCCTAGTCACTGAAGCTTTCTTT,CASSKQGGLVTEAFF
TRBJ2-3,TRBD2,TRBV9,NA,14,TGTGCCAGCAGCGAGACTAGCGACACAGATACGCAGTATTTT,CASSETSDTDTQYF
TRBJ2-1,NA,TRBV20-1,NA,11,TGCAGTGCTCCCAACATGAATGAGCAGTTCTTC,CSAPNMNEQFF
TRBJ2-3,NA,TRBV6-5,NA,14,TGTGCCAGCCTCGGCCCAGGGGGCACAGATACGCAGTATTTT,CASLGPGGTDTQYF
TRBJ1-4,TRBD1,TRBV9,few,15,TGTGCCAGCAGCGTGGGGACAGGGGGGGGTGAAAAACTGTTTTTT,CASSVGTGGGEKLFF
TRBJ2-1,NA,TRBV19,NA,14,TGTGCCAGTAGTCCTTCGACTGGCTACAATGAGCAGTTCTTC,CASSPSTGYNEQFF
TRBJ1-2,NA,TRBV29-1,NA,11,TGCAGCGTTGAACCAGGGTATGGCTACACCTTC,CSVEPGYGYTF
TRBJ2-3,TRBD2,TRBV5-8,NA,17,TGTGCCAGCAGCTTGGGCCGGACTAGCGGGGTGTCGGATACGCAGTATTTT,CASSLGRTSGVSDTQYF
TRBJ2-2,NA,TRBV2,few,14,TGTGCCAGCAATGATAGGGCGGGCACCGGGGAGCTGTTTTTT,CASNDRAGTGELFF
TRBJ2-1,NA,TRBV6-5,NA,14,TGTGCCAGCAGAACCTTTGGGCCGTACAATGAGCAGTTCTTC,CASRTFGPYNEQFF
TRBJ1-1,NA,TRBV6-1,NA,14,TGTGCCAGCAAGGACGGACTCTGGAACACTGAAGCTTTCTTT,CASKDGLWNTEAFF
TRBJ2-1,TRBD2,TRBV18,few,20,TGTGCCAGCTCACCACCGTTATCTAGCGGGGGGGTTAGCTCCTACAATGAGCAGTTCTTC,CASSPPLSSGGVSSYNEQFF
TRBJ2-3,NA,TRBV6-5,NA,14,TGTGCCAGCAGGAGACAGAGATACACAGATACGCAGTATTTT,CASRRQRYTDTQYF
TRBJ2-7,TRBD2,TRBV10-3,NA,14,TGTGCCATCAAGGCTCTAGCGGGAGGGACCGAGCAGTACTTC,CAIKALAGGTEQYF
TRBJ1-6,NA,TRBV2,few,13,TGTGCCAGCATGGACCCTGGGGGGTTCCCGCTCCACTTT,CASMDPGGFPLHF
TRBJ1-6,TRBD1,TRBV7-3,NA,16,TGTGCCAGCAGCTTAGGGGGACAGGGCTATAATTCACCCCTCCACTTT,CASSLGGQGYNSPLHF
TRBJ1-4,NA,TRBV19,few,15,TGTGCCAGTAGTATCCGGGGGGCAACTAATGAAAAACTGTTTTTT,CASSIRGATNEKLFF
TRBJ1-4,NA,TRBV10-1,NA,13,TGCGCCAGCAGTGAGGGGCCGGGGGAAAAACTGTTTTTT,CASSEGPGEKLFF
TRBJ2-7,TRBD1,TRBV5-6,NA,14,TGTGCCAGCGCCCCCCTCCGGGACAGGGACGAGCAGTACTTC,CASAPLRDRDEQYF
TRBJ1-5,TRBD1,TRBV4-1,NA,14,TGCGCCAGCAGCCGCGACAGGGGGGGTCAGCCCCAGCATTTT,CASSRDRGGQPQHF
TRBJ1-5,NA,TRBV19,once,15,TGTGCCAGTAGTATAGAAGGACTCATGTTGCAGCCCCAGCATTTT,CASSIEGLMLQPQHF
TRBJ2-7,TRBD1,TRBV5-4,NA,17,TGTGCCAGCAGCTTGGGACAGGGGGCCCGTGGGATCTACGAGCAGTACTTC,CASSLGQGARGIYEQYF